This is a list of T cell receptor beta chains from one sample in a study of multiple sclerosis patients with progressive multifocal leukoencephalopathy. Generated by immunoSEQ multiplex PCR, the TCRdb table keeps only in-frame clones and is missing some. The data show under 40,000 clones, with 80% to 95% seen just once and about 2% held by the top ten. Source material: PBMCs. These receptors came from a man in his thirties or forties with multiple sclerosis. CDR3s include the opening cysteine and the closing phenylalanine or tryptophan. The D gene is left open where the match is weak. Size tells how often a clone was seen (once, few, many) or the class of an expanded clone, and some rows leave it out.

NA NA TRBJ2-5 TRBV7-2 TGTGCCAGCAGCGAGCAAGAGACCCAGTACTTC CASSEQETQYF
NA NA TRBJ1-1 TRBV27 TGTGCCAGCAGTTTTGGTTCGAAGAACACTGAAGCTTTCTTT CASSFGSKNTEAFF
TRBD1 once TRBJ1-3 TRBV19 TGTGCCAGTAGTAAGATCCCGGACAGGGACCCCCGCTCTGGAAACACCATATATTTT CASSKIPDRDPRSGNTIYF
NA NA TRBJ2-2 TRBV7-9 TGTGCCAGCAGCTTTTGGGGGGAGCTGTTTTTT CASSFWGELFF
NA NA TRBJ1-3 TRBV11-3 TGTGCCAGCAGCTTAAGGCGGGGGCAGCTTTTCTCTGGAAACACCATATATTTT CASSLRRGQLFSGNTIYF
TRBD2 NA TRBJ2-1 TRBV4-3 TGCGCCAGCAGCCAAGATTTTAGCGGGAGGGCCGATTGTGAGCAGTTCTTC CASSQDFSGRADCEQFF
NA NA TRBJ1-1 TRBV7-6 TGTGCCAGCAGCTTTCCCCGGGGGCAAACGAACACTGAAGCTTTCTTT CASSFPRGQTNTEAFF
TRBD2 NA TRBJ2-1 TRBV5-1 TGCGCCAGCAGCCAAAACCGACTAGCAGCTTCCTACAATGAGCAGTTCTTC CASSQNRLAASYNEQFF
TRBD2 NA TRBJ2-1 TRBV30 TGTGCCTGGATGACTAGCGGGATCGGCAATGAGCAGTTCTTC CAWMTSGIGNEQFF
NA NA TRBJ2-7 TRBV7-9 TGTGCCAGCAGTCCTCGACACCGGGAGCCGTACGAGCAGTACTTC CASSPRHREPYEQYF
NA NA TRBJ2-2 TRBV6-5 TGTGCCAGCAGTTACGATGGCAGGAGGAACACCGGGGAGCTGTTTTTT CASSYDGRRNTGELFF
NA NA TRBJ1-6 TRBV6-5 TGTGCCAGCAGTTGGAGCAGGGAGGGAAATTCACCCCTCCACTTT CASSWSREGNSPLHF
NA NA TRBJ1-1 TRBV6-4 TGTGCCAGCAGTGAGGCAGAGTTCACTGAAGCTTTCTTT CASSEAEFTEAFF
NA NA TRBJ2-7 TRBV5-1 TGCGCATCTCCCATGGGGACTTACGAGCAGTACTTC CASPMGTYEQYF
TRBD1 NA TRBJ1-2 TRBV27 TGTGCCAGCAGTTTATTAACCCCCTCAGGGGGGGGAAATGGCTACACCTTC CASSLLTPSGGGNGYTF
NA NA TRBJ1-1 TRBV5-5 TGTGCCAGCAGCTTGGGGCACGGGACTGAAGCTTTCTTT CASSLGHGTEAFF
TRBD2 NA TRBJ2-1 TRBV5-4 TGTGCCAGCAGCTTCTCCGTCGGGAGGGGCAATGAGCAGTTCTTC CASSFSVGRGNEQFF
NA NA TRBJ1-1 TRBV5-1 TGCGCCAGCAGCCCCCGGGTGAACACTGAAGCTTTCTTT CASSPRVNTEAFF
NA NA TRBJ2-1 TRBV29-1 TGCAGCGTTGAAGCTCTCCGGAGAGGCCCGTTCTTC CSVEALRRGPFF
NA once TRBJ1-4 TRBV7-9 TGTGCCAGCAGCTCCTCCTCAGGACTACTAAATGAAAAACTGTTTTTT CASSSSSGLLNEKLFF